This T cell receptor (beta chain) was retrieved from a study of identifying expanded T cells in peripheral blood. Looked up from germline, CDR1 is MNHNS and CDR2 is SASEGT. The CDR3 loop spans 12 amino acids. Trimming pared 8 bases from V and 6 bases from J, leaving 13 bases between. Study-level results: Technical replicates showed about 1.1 changed clones; roughly two weeks roughly 16; four weeks 19.

No infections or other immune events were documented during collection. Note on this clone: Antigen unknown.

Profiling relied on immunoSEQ multiplex PCR, and the TCRdb table lists in-frame clones only, not all of them. This sample has fewer than 80,000 clones, with about 80% found just once. Sequenced sample: blood. The gene calls are TRBV6-1 and TRBJ2-5, with D perhaps matching TRBD2 (5 bases). This receptor was identified in a person aged 18 to 70 in good health. CDR3 nucleotides: TGTGCCAGCCGAGCGGACGGGAAGACCCAGTACTTC. This codes for CASRADGKTQYF.